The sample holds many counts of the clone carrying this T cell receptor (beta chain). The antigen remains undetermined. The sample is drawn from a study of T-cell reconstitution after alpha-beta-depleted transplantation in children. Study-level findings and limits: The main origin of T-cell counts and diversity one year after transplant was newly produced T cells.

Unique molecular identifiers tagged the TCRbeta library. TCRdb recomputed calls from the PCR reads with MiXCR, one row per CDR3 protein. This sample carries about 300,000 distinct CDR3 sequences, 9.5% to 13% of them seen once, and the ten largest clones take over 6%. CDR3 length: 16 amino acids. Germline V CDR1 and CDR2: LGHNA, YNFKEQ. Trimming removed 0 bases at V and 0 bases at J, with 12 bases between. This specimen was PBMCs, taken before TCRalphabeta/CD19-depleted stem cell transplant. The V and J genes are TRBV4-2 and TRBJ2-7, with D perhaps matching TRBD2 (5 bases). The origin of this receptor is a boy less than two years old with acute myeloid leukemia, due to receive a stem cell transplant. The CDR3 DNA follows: TGTGCCAGCAGCCAAGAAGCGGCGGAGAGCTCCTACGAGCAGTACTTC. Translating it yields CASSQEAAESSYEQYF.